This is a list of T cell receptor beta chains from one sample in a study of T cell responses to AZD1222 COVID-19 vaccine. Assay used: immunoSEQ multiplex PCR; TCRdb lists only in-frame clones, some missing. The sample carries 180,000 or so clones, around 90% recorded once. The input for sequencing was peripheral blood, taken on day 0 of AZD1222 vaccination. These receptors came from an adult in good health. The CDR3 runs from the conserved cysteine through the conserved F or W. The order of the fields is V gene, clone size, CDR3 length, J gene, D gene, CDR3 DNA, CDR3 protein. The D gene is left open where the match is weak. Size tells how often a clone was seen (once, few, many) or the class of an expanded clone, and some rows leave it out.

>TRBV13|-|14|TRBJ2-5|-
TGTGCCAGCAGCTTAGAGAATATCAAAGAGACCCAGTACTTC
CASSLENIKETQYF
>TRBV9|-|15|TRBJ2-3|TRBD2
TGTGCCAGCAGCAGGACTAGCGGGGGTGAAGATACGCAGTATTTT
CASSRTSGGEDTQYF
>TRBV5-4|-|15|TRBJ2-5|TRBD2
TGTGCCAGCAGCTTGGCTAGCGGGGCTCAAGAGACCCAGTACTTC
CASSLASGAQETQYF
>TRBV2|-|12|TRBJ1-2|-
TGTGCCAGCACGCCCCTAGACTATGGCTACACCTTC
CASTPLDYGYTF
>TRBV30|-|13|TRBJ1-6|-
TGTGCCTGGAGCGTGACCGGGGATTCACCCCTCCACTTT
CAWSVTGDSPLHF
>TRBV19|-|13|TRBJ1-1|-
TGTGCCAGTAGTAGAGACAGGCACACTGAAGCTTTCTTT
CASSRDRHTEAFF
>TRBV10-2|-|12|TRBJ2-7|-
TGCGCCAGCACCCAGGGGAGCTACGAGCAGTACTTC
CASTQGSYEQYF
>TRBV6-2/TRBV6-3|-|15|TRBJ1-1|-
TGTGCCAGCAGCCGGGGGTGGGCGGTTAAGACTGAAGCTTTCTTT
CASSRGWAVKTEAFF
>TRBV15|-|15|TRBJ1-1|-
TGTGCCACCAGCAAGGGGGGCAGCAAGAACACTGAAGCTTTCTTT
CATSKGGSKNTEAFF
>TRBV29-1|-|10|TRBJ2-7|-
TGCAGCGTTGTCTCGGTGGGGCAGTACTTC
CSVVSVGQYF
>TRBV9|once|16|TRBJ2-3|TRBD1
TGTGCCAGCAGCGTTCAAGGACAGGGCGGAACAGATACGCAGTATTTT
CASSVQGQGGTDTQYF
>TRBV11-2|-|16|TRBJ2-7|-
TGTGCCAGCAGGCCTATGAAGCAGGCAACCATCTACGAGCAGTACTTC
CASRPMKQATIYEQYF
>TRBV6-1|-|16|TRBJ1-2|TRBD1
TGTGCCAGCAGTGCACATCTCTGGACAGGGGACTATGGCTACACCTTC
CASSAHLWTGDYGYTF
>TRBV5-6|large|17|TRBJ2-7|-
TGTGCCAGCAGCTTGTGGACCGCAGGGCACGGTTCCTACGAGCAGTACTTC
CASSLWTAGHGSYEQYF
>TRBV5-1|-|15|TRBJ2-1|TRBD2
TGCGCCAGCAGCTTGGTAGCGGGGAATAACAATGAGCAGTTCTTC
CASSLVAGNNNEQFF
>TRBV6-4|-|23|TRBJ1-4|-
TGTGCCAGCAGTGACAGGGGGAGCTCAAACTATAAGACCTGCATCCTGGAAAATGAAAAACTGTTTTTT
CASSDRGSSNYKTCILENEKLFF
>TRBV27|-|15|TRBJ2-3|TRBD1
TGTGCCAGCACTCAGGGGGCATGGGGCACAGATACGCAGTATTTT
CASTQGAWGTDTQYF
>TRBV5-1|-|13|TRBJ2-3|TRBD2
TGCGCCAGCAGCCGGGGGGGACCAGATACGCAGTATTTT
CASSRGGPDTQYF
>TRBV7-2|-|12|TRBJ1-3|-
TGTGCCAGCAGCCCCTATCGGGACACCATATATTTT
CASSPYRDTIYF
>TRBV9|-|17|TRBJ1-6|TRBD1
TGTGCCAGCAGCGTAGGCATTCGGACAGGGGTAAATTCACCCCTCCACTTT
CASSVGIRTGVNSPLHF
>TRBV12-3/TRBV12-4|-|13|TRBJ1-5|-
TGTGCCAGCGACGGGGAGGGCCATCAGCCCCAGCATTTT
CASDGEGHQPQHF
>TRBV5-6|few|15|TRBJ1-2|TRBD1
TGTGCCAGCAGCTTGGCCGCTGGACAGGGACATGGCTACACCTTC
CASSLAAGQGHGYTF